This TCR beta chain is drawn from a study of beta chain features in type 1 diabetes. Comments on this clone: Its target is unknown.

Sequencing targeted expressed TCRB transcripts, as all isolated RNA had been reverse transcribed. The assay was immunoSEQ multiplex PCR, and TCRdb's table has in-frame clones only and misses some. There are about 15,000 clones in the sample; more than 65% occur only once, and more than 2% lies in the top ten. General study findings and limits: A moderate, significant TCRB CDR3 shortening appeared in type 1 diabetes across four CD4+ subsets.

V gave up 7 bases and J gave up 8 bases, with 8 bases separating them. This CDR3 has 11 residues. The V gene's germline CDR1 is SNHLY and CDR2 FYNNEI. V gene TRBV2 combines with J gene TRBJ1-4; no definite D call. Input material: Tregs from blood. The receptor comes from a young man with type 1 diabetes. CDR3: CASISGEKLFF. The CDR3 DNA is TGTGCCAGCATCTCCGGGGAAAAACTGTTTTTT.